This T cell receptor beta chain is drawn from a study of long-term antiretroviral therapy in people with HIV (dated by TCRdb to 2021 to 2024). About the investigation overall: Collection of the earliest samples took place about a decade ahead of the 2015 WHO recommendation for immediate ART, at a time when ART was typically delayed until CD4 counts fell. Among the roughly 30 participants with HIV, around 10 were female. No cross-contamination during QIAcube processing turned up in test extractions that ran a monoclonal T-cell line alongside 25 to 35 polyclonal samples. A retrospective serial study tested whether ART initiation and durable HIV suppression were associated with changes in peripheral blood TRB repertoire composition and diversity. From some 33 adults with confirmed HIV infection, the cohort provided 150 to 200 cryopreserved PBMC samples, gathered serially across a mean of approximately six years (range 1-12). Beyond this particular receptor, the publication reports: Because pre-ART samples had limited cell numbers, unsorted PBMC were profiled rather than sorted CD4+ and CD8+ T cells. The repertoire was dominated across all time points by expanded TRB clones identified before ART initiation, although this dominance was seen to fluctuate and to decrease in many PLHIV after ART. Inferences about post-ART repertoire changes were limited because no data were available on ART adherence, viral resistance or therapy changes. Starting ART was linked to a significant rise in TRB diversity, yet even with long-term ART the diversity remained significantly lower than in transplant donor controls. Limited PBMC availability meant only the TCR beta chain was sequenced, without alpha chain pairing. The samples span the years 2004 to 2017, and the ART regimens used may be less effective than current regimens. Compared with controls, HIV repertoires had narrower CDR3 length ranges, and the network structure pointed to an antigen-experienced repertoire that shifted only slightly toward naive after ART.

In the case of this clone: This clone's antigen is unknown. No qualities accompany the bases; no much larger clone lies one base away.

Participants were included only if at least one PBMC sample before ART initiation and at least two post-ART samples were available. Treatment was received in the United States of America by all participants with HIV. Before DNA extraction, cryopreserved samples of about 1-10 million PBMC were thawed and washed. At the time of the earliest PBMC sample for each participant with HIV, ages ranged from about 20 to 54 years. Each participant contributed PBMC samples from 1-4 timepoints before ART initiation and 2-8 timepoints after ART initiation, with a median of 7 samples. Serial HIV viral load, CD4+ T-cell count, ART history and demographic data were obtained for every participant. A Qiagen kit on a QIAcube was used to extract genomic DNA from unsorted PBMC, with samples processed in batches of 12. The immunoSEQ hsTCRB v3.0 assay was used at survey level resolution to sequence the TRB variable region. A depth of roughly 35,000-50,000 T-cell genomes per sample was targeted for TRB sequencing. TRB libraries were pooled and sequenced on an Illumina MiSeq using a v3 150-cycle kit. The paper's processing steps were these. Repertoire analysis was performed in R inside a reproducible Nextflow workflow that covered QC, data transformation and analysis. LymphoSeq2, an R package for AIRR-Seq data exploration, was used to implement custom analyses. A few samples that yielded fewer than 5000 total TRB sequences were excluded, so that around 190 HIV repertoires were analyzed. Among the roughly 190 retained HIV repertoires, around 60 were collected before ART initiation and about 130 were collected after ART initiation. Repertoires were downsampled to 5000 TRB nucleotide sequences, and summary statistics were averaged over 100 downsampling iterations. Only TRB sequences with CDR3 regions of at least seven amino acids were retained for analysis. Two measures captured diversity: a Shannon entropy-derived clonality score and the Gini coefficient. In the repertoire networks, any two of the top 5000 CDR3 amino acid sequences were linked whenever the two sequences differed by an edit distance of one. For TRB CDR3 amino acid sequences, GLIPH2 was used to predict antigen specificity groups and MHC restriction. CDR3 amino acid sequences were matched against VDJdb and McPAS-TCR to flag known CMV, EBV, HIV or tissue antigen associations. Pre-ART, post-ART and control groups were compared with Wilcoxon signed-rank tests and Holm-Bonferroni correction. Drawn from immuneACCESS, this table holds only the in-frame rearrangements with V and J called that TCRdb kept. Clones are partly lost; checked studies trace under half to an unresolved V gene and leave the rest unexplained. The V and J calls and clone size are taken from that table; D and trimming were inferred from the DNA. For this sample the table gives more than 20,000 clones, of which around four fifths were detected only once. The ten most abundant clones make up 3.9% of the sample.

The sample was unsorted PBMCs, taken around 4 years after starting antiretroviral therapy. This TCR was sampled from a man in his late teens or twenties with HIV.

The CDR3 region has the sequence CASSLSRNEQYF. The bases are TGTGCCAGCAGCCTTAGTAGGAACGAGCAGTACTTC. This chain is built from TRBV7-9 and TRBJ2-7, with the D segment identity uncertain. Including cysteine and phenylalanine, the CDR3 has 12 amino acids. This entry keeps only the CDR3 DNA: 36 bases, framed from base 1. Sequences SEHNR (CDR1) and FQNEAQ (CDR2) are obtained from the germline V gene (reference sequence). The junction carries 10 bases between V and J, which are trimmed by 5 bases and 5 bases respectively. This CDR3, with the reference TRBV7-9 and TRBJ2-7 proteins standing in past its ends, gives the full variable domain DTGVSQNPRHKITKRGQNVTFRCDPISEHNRLYWYRQTLGQGPEFLTYFQNEAQLEKSRLLSDRFSAERPKGSFSTLEIQRTEQGDSAMYLCASSLSRNEQYFGPGTRLTVT.